The T cell receptor beta chain under discussion was sequenced for a study of blood T cell repertoires in COVID-19 (dated by TCRdb to about 2020). As for the study more broadly: Samples covering the acute and convalescent phases of COVID-19 were provided by collaborators in the United States, Italy and Spain. The prospective study material was composed of cDNA or gDNA derived from T cells, B-cell-depleted T cells, or PBMCs. Subjects who had been exposed to COVID-19, were actively infected with it, or had recovered from it provided the deeply sampled blood TCRbeta repertoires that made up the dataset. The repertoires were made available in a free public database intended to serve as a resource for research on the immune response to SARS-CoV-2. Samples came from the ongoing ImmuneRACE study (first 160 participants) plus 1,254 subjects from 6 global collaborators. The sample metadata nearly always contained a de-identified subject ID, COVID-19 status, age in years and sex. Where HLA class I and class II types were available, the types were taken from metadata supplied by the sample provider, not from assay-based typing.

The immunoSEQ Assay, a bias-controlled multiplex PCR, was used to amplify TCRbeta CDR3 regions from genomic DNA. In the original analysis: Within the assay, amplification of reference gene primers was used to estimate how many nucleated cells each sample contained. To quantify the absolute abundance of each unique TCRbeta CDR3 rearrangement, sequence reads were collapsed and filtered. For each sample, productive Simpson clonality was calculated as the square root of Simpson's diversity index over productive rearrangements. TCRdb stores this immuneACCESS table with in-frame sequences only. Part of the clones is absent; in the studies checked, under half of the shortfall reflects unresolved V genes, and no reason is known for the rest. V, J and clone size are taken as reported in that table, and D and trimming were inferred from the DNA itself. The sample profile shows roughly 300,000 clones; around 85% of them were found once. The ten largest clonotypes hold roughly 2.6% of the sample.

V and J are truncated by 1 base and 7 bases respectively, leaving an intervening sequence of 16 bases. The germline V gene supplies CDR1 SGHAT and CDR2 FQNNGV. Taken from cysteine to phenylalanine, the CDR3 has 15 residues. CDR3 DNA only is kept here, 45 bases in frame from base 1. Enrolling through a virtual design, the prospective study's participants ranged in age from roughly 18 to 89 years and lived across roughly 24 United States geographic areas. Cohort assignment in the prospective study relied on participant-reported clinical history from a screening survey and a study questionnaire. ImmuneRACE Cohort 3 recovered participants were defined by two consecutive negative NP/OP PCR tests, healthcare professional clearance, or symptom resolution. In the prospective study, whole blood, serum and a nasopharyngeal or oropharyngeal swab were collected from each participant by mobile phlebotomists. Prospective study participants could optionally give additional blood draws and questionnaires over an approximately two-month period. Prospective study blood samples were shipped either frozen or at room temperature before DNA extraction.

This clone was counted between two and nine times. There is no known antigen for this receptor. The record has no base qualities; no much larger clone is one base away. Study-level results and caveats: Clinical and demographic metadata were provided uncurated, with the amount varying by source and participant.

This chain is built from TRBV11-2 and TRBJ2-5; D gene: possibly TRBD1, on 6 matching bases. The sample consisted of PBMCs or T cells enriched from blood (not recorded which). This receptor was identified in a woman between 45 and 60 years old who had recovered from COVID-19. The DNA is TGTGCCAGCAGCTTAGCGTTGGGGGCTGGGGGGACCCAGTACTTC. Translated, it gives CASSLALGAGGTQYF.